This is a list of T cell receptor beta chains from one sample in a study of breast tumors, draining lymph nodes, adjacent tissues. TCRdb independently ran MiXCR on the multiplex PCR reads; one entry per CDR3 protein. The table shows around 250,000 distinct CDR3 sequences, with less than 40% occurring only once. The specimen sequenced was axillary lymph node tissue. All receptors derive from a female donor with breast cancer. Some clones in this sample may be carry-over from other donors' samples. The conserved cysteine and the conserved F or W are not part of the CDR3 here. The listing skips clone size in some rows; elsewhere it reads once, few, many or a size class.

size: -; V: TRBV20-1; J: TRBJ1-2; CDR3: VGGAHGYT
size: -; V: TRBV2; J: TRBJ2-7; CDR3: ASSIHRGLEQY
size: -; V: TRBV7-8; J: TRBJ2-2; CDR3: ASSHRGTGELF
size: few; V: TRBV12-3/TRBV12-4; J: TRBJ1-3; CDR3: ASNPQWPSGNTIY
size: -; V: TRBV6-6; J: TRBJ1-5; CDR3: ASSPRGGASNQPQH
size: -; V: TRBV5-1; J: TRBJ2-1; CDR3: ASSDSGGADEQF
size: many; V: TRBV25-1; J: TRBJ1-2; CDR3: ASHSNYGYT
size: -; V: TRBV7-2; J: TRBJ1-4; CDR3: ASSLAPGTATNEKLF
size: -; V: TRBV11-3; J: TRBJ2-1; CDR3: ASSSGGAYNEQF
size: many; V: TRBV18; J: TRBJ2-5; CDR3: ASSPPDRETQY
size: -; V: TRBV25-1; J: TRBJ1-5; CDR3: ASSPPRGFNSNQPQH
size: many; V: TRBV19; J: TRBJ1-4; CDR3: ASSTPGHPFGGLF
size: many; V: TRBV5-1; J: TRBJ2-7; CDR3: ASSLEGASYEQY
size: many; V: TRBV6-5; J: TRBJ1-5; CDR3: ASSTLGQPQH
size: -; V: TRBV7-2; J: TRBJ2-5; CDR3: ASNYRGNAEETQY
size: few; V: TRBV6-2/TRBV6-3; J: TRBJ1-2; CDR3: ASSYVGRSTYGYT
size: -; V: TRBV20-1; J: TRBJ2-1; CDR3: SAYRGASGSYNEQF
size: few; V: TRBV10-1; J: TRBJ2-1; CDR3: ASSRTGTGHNEQF
size: -; V: TRBV15; J: TRBJ1-2; CDR3: ATSSLTGKGDYGYT
size: -; V: TRBV7-9; J: TRBJ1-3; CDR3: ASSRGSDSGNTIY
size: many; V: TRBV20-1; J: TRBJ1-5; CDR3: SARTGGIYSNQPQH
size: -; V: TRBV6-6; J: TRBJ1-1; CDR3: ASSYAGGRTEAF
size: many; V: TRBV5-1; J: TRBJ2-1; CDR3: ASSPGGLRSYNEQF
size: -; V: TRBV7-2; J: TRBJ1-6; CDR3: ASSSRTGKESPLH
size: -; V: TRBV2; J: TRBJ1-1; CDR3: ASSEVNTEAF
size: many; V: TRBV5-1; J: TRBJ2-3; CDR3: ASSEVLGGEY
size: many; V: TRBV15; J: TRBJ2-1; CDR3: ATSRERGLGLNEQF
size: -; V: TRBV18; J: TRBJ1-5; CDR3: ASSPPGSGRLQPQH
size: many; V: TRBV9; J: TRBJ2-7; CDR3: ASSPQGTSGSMLQY
size: -; V: TRBV7-2; J: TRBJ2-1; CDR3: ASSYSSGTGVQF